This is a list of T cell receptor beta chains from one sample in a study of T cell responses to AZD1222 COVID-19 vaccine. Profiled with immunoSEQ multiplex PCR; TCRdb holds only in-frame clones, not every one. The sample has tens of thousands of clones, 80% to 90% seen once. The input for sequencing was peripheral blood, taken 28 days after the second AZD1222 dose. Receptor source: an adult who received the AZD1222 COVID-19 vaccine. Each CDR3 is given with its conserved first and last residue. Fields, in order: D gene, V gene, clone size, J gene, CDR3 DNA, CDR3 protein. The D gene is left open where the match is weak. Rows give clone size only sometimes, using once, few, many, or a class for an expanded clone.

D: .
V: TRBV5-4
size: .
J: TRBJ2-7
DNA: TGTGCCAGCAGCTTGGGGGACACCATCTACGAGCAGTACTTC
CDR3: CASSLGDTIYEQYF

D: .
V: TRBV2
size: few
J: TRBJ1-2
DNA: TGTGCCAGCAGTGGGGGGCAGAAGTATGGCTACACCTTC
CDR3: CASSGGQKYGYTF

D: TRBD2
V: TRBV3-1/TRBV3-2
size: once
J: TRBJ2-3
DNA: TGTGCCAGCAGCCAAGACCCAGCGGGAAGAGGGCTAGATACGCAGTATTTT
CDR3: CASSQDPAGRGLDTQYF

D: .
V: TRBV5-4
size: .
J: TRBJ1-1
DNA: TGTGCCAGCAGTCCTGAACAGGGACGGGACACTGAAGCTTTCTTT
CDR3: CASSPEQGRDTEAFF

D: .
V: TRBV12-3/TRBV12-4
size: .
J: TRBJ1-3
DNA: TGTGCCAGCGACCTCCGCAGTGGAAACACCATATATTTT
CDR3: CASDLRSGNTIYF

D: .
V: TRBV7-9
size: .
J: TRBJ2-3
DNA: TGTGCCAGCAGCGGCACAGGGAGGTCAGATACGCAGTATTTT
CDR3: CASSGTGRSDTQYF

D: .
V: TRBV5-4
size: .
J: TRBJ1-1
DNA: TGTGCCAGCAGCTTGGTTGGAGGGTCAGGGACGGAGAACACTGAAGCTTTCTTT
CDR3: CASSLVGGSGTENTEAFF

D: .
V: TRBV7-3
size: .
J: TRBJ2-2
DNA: TGTGCCAGCAGCCTTCCGACGTCCGGGGAGCTGTTTTTT
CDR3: CASSLPTSGELFF

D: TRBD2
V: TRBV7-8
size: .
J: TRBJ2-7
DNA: TGTGCCAGCAGCCATAGCGGGGGGACGGGAGAGCAGTACTTC
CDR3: CASSHSGGTGEQYF

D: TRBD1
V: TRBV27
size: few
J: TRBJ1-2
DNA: TGTGCCAGCAGTTTAGGGACAGGGGACCGAGGCTACACCTTC
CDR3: CASSLGTGDRGYTF

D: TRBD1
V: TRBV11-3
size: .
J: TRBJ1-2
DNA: TGTGCCAGCAGCTCCCGGGGGCGACAGGGGGCAGGAGGCTACACCTTC
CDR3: CASSSRGRQGAGGYTF

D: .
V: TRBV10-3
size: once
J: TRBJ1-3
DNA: TGTGCCATCAGCGGGTCATCAGGAAACACCATATATTTT
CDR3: CAISGSSGNTIYF

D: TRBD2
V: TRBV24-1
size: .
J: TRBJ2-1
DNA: TGTGCCACCAGTGATTGGACCTCCGGGAGGGCAGGCAATGAGCAGTTCTTC
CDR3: CATSDWTSGRAGNEQFF

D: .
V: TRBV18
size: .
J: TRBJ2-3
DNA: TGTGCCAGCTCACCCCCCCGGGCAGATACGCAGTATTTT
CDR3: CASSPPRADTQYF

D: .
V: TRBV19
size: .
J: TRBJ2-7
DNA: TGTGCCAGTAGTATCCTGGGGGCCTACGAGCAGTACTTC
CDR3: CASSILGAYEQYF

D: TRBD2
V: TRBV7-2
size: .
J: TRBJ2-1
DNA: TGTGCCAGCAGCCCGGAGGGAGCGGGGAGACCCTACAATGAGCAGTTCTTC
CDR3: CASSPEGAGRPYNEQFF

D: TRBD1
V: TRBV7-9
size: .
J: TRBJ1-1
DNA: TGTGCCAGCAGCTTAGGGGACAGGGTCAACACTGAAGCTTTCTTT
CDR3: CASSLGDRVNTEAFF

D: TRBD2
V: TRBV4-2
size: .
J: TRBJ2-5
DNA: TGTGCCAGCAGCCACGTAGCGGGGGGGCAGGTGGTGGAGACCCAGTACTTC
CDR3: CASSHVAGGQVVETQYF

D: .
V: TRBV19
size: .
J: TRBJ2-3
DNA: TGTGCCAGTACCATGGGGGCCAGCACAGATACGCAGTATTTT
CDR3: CASTMGASTDTQYF

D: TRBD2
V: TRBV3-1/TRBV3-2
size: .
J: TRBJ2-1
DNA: TGTGCCAGCAGCCAAGAAACTGCTAGCGGGCTCGGGAATGAGCAGTTCTTC
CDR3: CASSQETASGLGNEQFF

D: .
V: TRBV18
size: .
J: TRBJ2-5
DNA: TGTGCCAGCTCAAAGAAGGGCCCCCAAGAGACCCAGTACTTC
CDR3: CASSKKGPQETQYF

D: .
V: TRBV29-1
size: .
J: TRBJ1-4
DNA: TGCAGCGCCGCGGACGCTGAAAAACTGTTTTTT
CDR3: CSAADAEKLFF

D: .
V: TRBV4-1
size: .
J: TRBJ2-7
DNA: TGCGCCAGCAGCCAAGAGTTACAGGTCACCTACGAGCAGTACTTC
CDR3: CASSQELQVTYEQYF

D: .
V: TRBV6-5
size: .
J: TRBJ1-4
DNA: TGTGCCGTAGCTGCAACTAATGAAAAACTGTTTTTT
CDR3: CAVAATNEKLFF

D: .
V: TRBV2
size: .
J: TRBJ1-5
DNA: TGTGCCAGCAGTGAAGATAGGGGTGGTCAGCCCCAGCATTTT
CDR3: CASSEDRGGQPQHF

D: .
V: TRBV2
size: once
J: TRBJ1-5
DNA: TGTGCCAGCAGTGAAAAAGTGACAGGTTTGGGTCAGCCCCAGCATTTT
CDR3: CASSEKVTGLGQPQHF

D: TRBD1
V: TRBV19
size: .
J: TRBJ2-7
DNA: TGTGCCAGTAGTCCCACCGGGACAGGGGTCCACGAGCAGTACTTC
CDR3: CASSPTGTGVHEQYF

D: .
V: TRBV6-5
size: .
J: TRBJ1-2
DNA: TGTGCCAGCACGGTCCGGGGGGTCTACAACTATGGCTACACCTTC
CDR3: CASTVRGVYNYGYTF

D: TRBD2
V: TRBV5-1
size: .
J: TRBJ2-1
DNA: TGCGCCAGCAGCTTGCCCCTAGCGGGGTCTGAGCAGTTCTTC
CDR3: CASSLPLAGSEQFF

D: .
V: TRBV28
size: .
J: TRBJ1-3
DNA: TGTGCCAGCAAAGACAGCTCTGGAAACACCATATATTTT
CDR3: CASKDSSGNTIYF

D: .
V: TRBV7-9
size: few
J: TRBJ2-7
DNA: TGTGCCAGCAGCTTATCCGCGGGCCCCACTCCCCACGAGCAGTACTTC
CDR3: CASSLSAGPTPHEQYF

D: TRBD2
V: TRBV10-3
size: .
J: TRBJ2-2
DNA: TGTGCCATCACGGGAGGGGACACCGGGGAGCTGTTTTTT
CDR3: CAITGGDTGELFF

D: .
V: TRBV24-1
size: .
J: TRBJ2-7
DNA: TGTGCCACCAGTGATATGGTAAAAAGAGCCTACGAGCAGTACTTC
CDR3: CATSDMVKRAYEQYF

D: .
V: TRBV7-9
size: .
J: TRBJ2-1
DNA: TGTGCCAGCAGTCCTACGCGGGGAGGCTACAATGAGCAGTTCTTC
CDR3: CASSPTRGGYNEQFF

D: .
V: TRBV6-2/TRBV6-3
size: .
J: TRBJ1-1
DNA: TGTGCCAGCAGTTTCATAGACACTGAAGCTTTCTTT
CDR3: CASSFIDTEAFF

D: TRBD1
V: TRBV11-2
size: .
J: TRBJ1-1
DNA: TGTGCCAGCAGCTTAGGGACAGGGTGGTATACTGAAGCTTTCTTT
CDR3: CASSLGTGWYTEAFF

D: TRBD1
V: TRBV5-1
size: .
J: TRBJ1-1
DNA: TGCGCCAGCAGCCCTACAGGGGCCGCCACTGAAGCTTTCTTT
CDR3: CASSPTGAATEAFF

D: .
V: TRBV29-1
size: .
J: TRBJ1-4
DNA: TGCAGCGTGGGGGCTTCTAATGAAAAACTGTTTTTT
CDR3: CSVGASNEKLFF

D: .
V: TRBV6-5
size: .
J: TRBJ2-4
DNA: TGTGCCAGCAGTTACTCCCGACCCGTGGCCAAAAACATTCAGTACTTC
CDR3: CASSYSRPVAKNIQYF

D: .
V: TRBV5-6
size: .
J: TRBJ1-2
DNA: TGTGCCAGCACCTTGGGTACCCGTGGCTATGGCTACACCTTC
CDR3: CASTLGTRGYGYTF

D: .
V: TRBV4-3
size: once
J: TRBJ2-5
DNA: TGCGCCAGCAGCCAAGATACAACGAAGGGACGACTAGAGACCCAGTACTTC
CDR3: CASSQDTTKGRLETQYF

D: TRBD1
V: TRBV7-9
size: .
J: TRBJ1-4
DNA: TGTGCCACCCCCGGGACAGGGATTGAAAAACTGTTTTTT
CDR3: CATPGTGIEKLFF

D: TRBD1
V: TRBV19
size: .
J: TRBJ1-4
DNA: TGTGCCAGTTCAGGGACAGGGGGCCTTAAACTGTTTTTT
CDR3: CASSGTGGLKLFF

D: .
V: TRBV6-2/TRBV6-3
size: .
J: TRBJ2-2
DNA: TGTGCCAGCAGTTACGGAGGCCACGCCGTCGGGGAGCTGTTTTTT
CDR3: CASSYGGHAVGELFF